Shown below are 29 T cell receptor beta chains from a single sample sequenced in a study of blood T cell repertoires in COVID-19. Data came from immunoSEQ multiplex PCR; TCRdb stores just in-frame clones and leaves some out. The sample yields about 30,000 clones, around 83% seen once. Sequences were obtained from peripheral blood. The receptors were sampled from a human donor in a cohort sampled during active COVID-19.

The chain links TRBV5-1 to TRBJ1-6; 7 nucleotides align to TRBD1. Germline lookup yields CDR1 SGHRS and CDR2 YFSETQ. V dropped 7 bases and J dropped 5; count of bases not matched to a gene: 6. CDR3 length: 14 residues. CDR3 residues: CASGRTGDNSPLHF. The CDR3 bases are TGCGCCAGCGGACGAACAGGGGATAATTCACCCCTCCACTTT.

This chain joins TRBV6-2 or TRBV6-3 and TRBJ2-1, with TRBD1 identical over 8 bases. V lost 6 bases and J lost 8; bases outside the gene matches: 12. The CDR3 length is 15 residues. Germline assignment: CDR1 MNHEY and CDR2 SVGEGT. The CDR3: CASSPGQGSWDEQFF. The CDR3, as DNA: TGTGCCAGCAGCCCCGGACAGGGCAGTTGGGATGAGCAGTTCTTC.

The CDR3 DNA sequence: TGTGCCAGCAGCCGGGCCGGGACAGGGATAGATACGCAGTATTTT. Residues: CASSRAGTGIDTQYF. This chain connects TRBV5-4 to TRBJ2-3; 9 positions match TRBD1. V shed 4 bases and J 5 bases; nucleotides not matched to a gene: 8. This CDR3 comprises 15 residues. Germline values: CDR1 SGHNT, CDR2 YYREEE (reference sequence).

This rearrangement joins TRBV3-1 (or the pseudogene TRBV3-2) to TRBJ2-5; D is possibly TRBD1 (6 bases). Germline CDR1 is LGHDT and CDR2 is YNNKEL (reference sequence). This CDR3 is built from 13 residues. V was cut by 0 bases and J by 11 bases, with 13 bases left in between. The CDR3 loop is CASSQDRVQGQYF. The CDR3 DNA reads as TGTGCCAGCAGCCAAGATCGGGTCCAGGGGCAGTACTTC.

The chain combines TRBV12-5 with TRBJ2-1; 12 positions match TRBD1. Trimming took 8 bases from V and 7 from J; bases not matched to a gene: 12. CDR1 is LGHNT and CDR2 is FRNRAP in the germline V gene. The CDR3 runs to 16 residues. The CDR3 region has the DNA TGTGCTAGTAGTGGGTTTGGGACAGGGGGCAGGAATGAGCAGTTCTTC. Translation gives CASSGFGTGGRNEQFF. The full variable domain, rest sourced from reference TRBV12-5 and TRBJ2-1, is DARVTQTPRHKVTEMGQEVTMRCQPILGHNTVFWYRQTMMQGLELLAYFRNRAPLDDSGMPKDRFSAEMPDATLATLKIQPSEPRDSAVYFCASSGFGTGGRNEQFFGPGTRLTVL.

CDR3 in amino acids: CASSEGAGTDTQYF. The CDR3 bases are TGTGCCAGCAGTGAAGGGGCAGGAACAGATACGCAGTATTTT. The chain carries TRBV6-1 and TRBJ2-3, with D hard to call. Germline lookup yields CDR1 MNHNS and CDR2 SASEGT. The CDR3 length is 14 residues. The V gene lost 1 base and the J gene lost 3 bases, with 8 bases spanning the gap.

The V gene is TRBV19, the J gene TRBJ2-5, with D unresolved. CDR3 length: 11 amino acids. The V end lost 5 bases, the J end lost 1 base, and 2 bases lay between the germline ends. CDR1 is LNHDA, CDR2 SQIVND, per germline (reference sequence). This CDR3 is CASSLQETQYF. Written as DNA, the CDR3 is TGTGCCAGTAGTCTCCAAGAGACCCAGTACTTC.

CDR3 residues: CASSLGWGPGVSYEQYF. The CDR3 region has the DNA TGTGCCAGCAGCTTGGGCTGGGGGCCCGGCGTCTCCTACGAGCAGTACTTC. The chain couples TRBV7-8 to TRBJ2-7; TRBD1 might be the D (6 bases). V lost 3 bases, J lost 0 bases, and 18 bases lay in between. This CDR3 has 17 amino acids. Looked up from germline, CDR1 is SGHVS and CDR2 is FQNEAQ.

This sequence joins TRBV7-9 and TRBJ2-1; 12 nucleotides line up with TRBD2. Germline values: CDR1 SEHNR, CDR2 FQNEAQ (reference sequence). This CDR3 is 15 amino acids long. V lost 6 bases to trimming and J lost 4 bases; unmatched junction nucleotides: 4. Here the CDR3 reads CASSSGLAGYNEQFF. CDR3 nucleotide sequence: TGTGCCAGCAGTTCAGGACTAGCGGGATACAATGAGCAGTTCTTC.

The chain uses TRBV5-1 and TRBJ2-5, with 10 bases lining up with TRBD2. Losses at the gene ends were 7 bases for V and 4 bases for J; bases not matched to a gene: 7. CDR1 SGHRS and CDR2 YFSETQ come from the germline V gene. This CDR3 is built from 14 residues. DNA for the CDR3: TGCGCCAGCCAGAGCGGGGGGGCCGGAGAGACCCAGTACTTC. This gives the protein CASQSGGAGETQYF.

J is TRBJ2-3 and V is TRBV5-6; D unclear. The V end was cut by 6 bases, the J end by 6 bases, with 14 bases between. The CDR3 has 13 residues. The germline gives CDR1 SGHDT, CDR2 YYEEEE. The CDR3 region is CASTRVLWDTQYF. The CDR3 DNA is TGTGCCAGCACCCGGGTCCTATGGGATACGCAGTATTTT.

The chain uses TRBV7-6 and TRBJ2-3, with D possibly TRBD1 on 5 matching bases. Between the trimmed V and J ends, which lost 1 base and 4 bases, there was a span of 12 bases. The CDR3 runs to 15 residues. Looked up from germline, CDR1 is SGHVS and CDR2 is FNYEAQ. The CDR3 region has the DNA TGTGCCAGCAGCTTAGTAGGGGCGCCCGCAGATACGCAGTATTTT. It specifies CASSLVGAPADTQYF.

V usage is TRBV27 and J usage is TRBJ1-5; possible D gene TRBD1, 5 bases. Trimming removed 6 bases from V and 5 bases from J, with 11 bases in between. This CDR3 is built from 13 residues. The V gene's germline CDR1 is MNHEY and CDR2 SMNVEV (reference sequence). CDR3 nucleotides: TGTGCCAGCAGGAGCGGGGACGATCAGCCCCAGCATTTT. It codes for CASRSGDDQPQHF.

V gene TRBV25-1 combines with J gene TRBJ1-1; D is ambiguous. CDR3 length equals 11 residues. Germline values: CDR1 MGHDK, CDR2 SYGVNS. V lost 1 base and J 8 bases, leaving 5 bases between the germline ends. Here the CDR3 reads CASSEWAEAFF. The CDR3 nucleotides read TGTGCCAGCAGTGAATGGGCAGAAGCTTTCTTT.

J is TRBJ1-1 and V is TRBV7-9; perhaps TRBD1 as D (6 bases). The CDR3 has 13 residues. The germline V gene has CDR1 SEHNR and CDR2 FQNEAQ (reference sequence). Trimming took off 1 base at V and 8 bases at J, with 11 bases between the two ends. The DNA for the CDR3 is TGTGCCAGCAGCTTAGTGGGGGCAGGAGAAGCTTTCTTT. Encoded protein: CASSLVGAGEAFF.

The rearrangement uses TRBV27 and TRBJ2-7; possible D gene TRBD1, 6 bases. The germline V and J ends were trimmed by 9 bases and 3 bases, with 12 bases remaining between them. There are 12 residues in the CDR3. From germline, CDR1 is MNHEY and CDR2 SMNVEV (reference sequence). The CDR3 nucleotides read TGTGCCAGAGACCTGGACAGCTACGAGCAGTACTTC. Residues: CARDLDSYEQYF.

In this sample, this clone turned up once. CDR3 sequence (DNA): TGTGCCAGCCCGACAGGGGGATCAGGGGCCAACGTCCTGACTTTC. Protein: CASPTGGSGANVLTF. This chain uses TRBV5-8 with TRBJ2-6, with TRBD1 matching over 9 bases. Germline trimming cut 7 bases from V and 4 bases from J; bases unmatched to any gene: 6. Germline-derived CDR1 and CDR2 are SGHTS and YDEGEE. This CDR3 has 15 residues.

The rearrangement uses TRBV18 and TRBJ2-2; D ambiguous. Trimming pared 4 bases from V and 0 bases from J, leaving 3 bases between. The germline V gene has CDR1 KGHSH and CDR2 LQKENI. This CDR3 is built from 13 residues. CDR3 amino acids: CASSLSNTGELFF. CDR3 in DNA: TGTGCCAGCTCACTATCGAACACCGGGGAGCTGTTTTTT.

The CDR3 bases are TGCGCCAGCAGCTTGGCCCCGACAGGGGGCAATTACGAGCAGTACTTC. Its translation: CASSLAPTGGNYEQYF. This sequence joins TRBV5-1 and TRBJ2-7; 10 bases agree with TRBD1. J was trimmed by 4 bases and V by 0 bases; bases with no gene match: 7. Germline values: CDR1 SGHRS, CDR2 YFSETQ. The CDR3 runs 16 residues.

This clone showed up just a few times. The CDR3 here is CASSLVPGSNYGYTF. The CDR3, as DNA: TGTGCCAGCAGCTTGGTCCCAGGGTCTAACTATGGCTACACCTTC. The V gene is TRBV7-8, the J gene TRBJ1-2, with a tentative D call TRBD1 (5 bases). Germline-derived CDR1 and CDR2 are SGHVS and FQNEAQ. The V gene lost 3 bases and the J gene lost 0 bases, with 11 bases spanning the gap. The CDR3 length is 15 residues.

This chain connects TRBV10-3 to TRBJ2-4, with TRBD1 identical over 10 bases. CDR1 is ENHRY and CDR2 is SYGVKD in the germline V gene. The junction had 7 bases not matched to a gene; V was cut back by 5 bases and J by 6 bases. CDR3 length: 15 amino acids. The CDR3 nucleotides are TGTGCCATCAGTCCGGGACAGGGGTTTAGAAACATTCAGTACTTC. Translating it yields CAISPGQGFRNIQYF.

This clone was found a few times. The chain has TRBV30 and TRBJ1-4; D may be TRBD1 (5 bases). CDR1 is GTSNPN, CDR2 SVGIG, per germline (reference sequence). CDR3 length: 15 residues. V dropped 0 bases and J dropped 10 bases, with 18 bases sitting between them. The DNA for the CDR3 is TGTGCCTGGAGTGTACGTCCAGGGCCATCAGTAAAACTGTTTTTT. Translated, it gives CAWSVRPGPSVKLFF.

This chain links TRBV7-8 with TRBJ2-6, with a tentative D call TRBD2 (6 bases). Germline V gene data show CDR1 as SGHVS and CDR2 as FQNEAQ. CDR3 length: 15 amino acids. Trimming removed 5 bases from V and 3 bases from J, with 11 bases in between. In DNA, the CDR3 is TGTGCCAGCAGCGGGGACTTACTTGGGGCCAACGTCCTGACTTTC. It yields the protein CASSGDLLGANVLTF.

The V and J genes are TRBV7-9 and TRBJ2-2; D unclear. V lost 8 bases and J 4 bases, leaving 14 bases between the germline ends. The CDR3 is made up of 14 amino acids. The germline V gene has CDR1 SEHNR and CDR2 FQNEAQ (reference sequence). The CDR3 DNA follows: TGTGCCAGCCAACCTACTACTGGCACCGGGGAGCTGTTTTTT. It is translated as CASQPTTGTGELFF.

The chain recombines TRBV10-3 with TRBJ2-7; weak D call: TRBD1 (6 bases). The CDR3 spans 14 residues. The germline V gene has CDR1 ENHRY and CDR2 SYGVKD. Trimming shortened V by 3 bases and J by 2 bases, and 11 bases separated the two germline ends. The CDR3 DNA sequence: TGTGCCATCAGTGAAACAGGGAATCCCTACGAGCAGTACTTC. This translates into CAISETGNPYEQYF.

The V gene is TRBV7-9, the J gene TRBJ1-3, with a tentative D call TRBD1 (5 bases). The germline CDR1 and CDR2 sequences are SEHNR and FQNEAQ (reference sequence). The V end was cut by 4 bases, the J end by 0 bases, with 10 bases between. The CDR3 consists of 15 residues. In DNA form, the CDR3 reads TGTGCCAGCAGCTCGACAGCGAGCTCTGGAAACACCATATATTTT. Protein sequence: CASSSTASSGNTIYF.

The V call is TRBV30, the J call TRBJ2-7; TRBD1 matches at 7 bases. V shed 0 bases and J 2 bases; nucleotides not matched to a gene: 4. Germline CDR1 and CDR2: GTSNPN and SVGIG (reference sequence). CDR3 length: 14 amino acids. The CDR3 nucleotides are TGTGCCTGGAGTGTTGGTGGGACAGCCTACGAGCAGTACTTC. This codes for CAWSVGGTAYEQYF. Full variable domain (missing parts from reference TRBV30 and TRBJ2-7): SQTIHQWPATLVQPVGSPLSLECTVEGTSNPNLYWYRQAAGRGLQLLFYSVGIGQISSEVPQNLSASRPQDRQFILSSKKLLLSDSGFYLCAWSVGGTAYEQYFGPGTRLTVT.

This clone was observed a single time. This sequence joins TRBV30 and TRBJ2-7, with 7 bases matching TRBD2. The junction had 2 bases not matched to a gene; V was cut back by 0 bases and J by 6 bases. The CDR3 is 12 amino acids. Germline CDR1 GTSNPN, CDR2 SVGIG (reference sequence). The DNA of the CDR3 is TGTGCCTGGAGTGTAGCGGGGATCGAGCAGTACTTC. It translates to CAWSVAGIEQYF.

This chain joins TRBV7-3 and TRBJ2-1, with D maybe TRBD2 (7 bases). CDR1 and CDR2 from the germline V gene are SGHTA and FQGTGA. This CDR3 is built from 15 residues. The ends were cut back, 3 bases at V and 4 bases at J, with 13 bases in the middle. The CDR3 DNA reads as TGTGCCAGCAGCTTGGGGGCTAGCGGATACAATGAGCAGTTCTTC. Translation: CASSLGASGYNEQFF.